This is a list of T cell receptor beta chains from one sample in a study of CD8+ T cells in alopecia areata. The method was immunoSEQ multiplex PCR; TCRdb's version includes in-frame clones alone and lacks a portion of them. The sample has about 91,000 clones, 40% to 55% seen once. The source material was CD4+ T cells sorted from blood. The receptor source for this set is a human donor with alopecia areata. CDR3s include the opening cysteine and the closing phenylalanine or tryptophan. D genes are given only for firm matches. Where a row states a size, it is once, few, many or the class of an expanded clone; other rows omit it.

v_call,j_call,cdr3_length,clone_size,d_call,cdr3_aa
TRBV29-1,TRBJ1-5,12,once,NA,CSVSSYNQPQHF
TRBV28,TRBJ1-1,12,NA,NA,CASSLGWTEAFF
TRBV29-1,TRBJ2-7,12,NA,TRBD2,CSGAGGGGEQYF
TRBV30,TRBJ2-7,13,NA,NA,CAWSKPNPYEQYF
TRBV29-1,TRBJ1-2,16,few,TRBD1,CSVGGTGGILNYGYTF
TRBV11-2,TRBJ1-5,13,few,NA,CASSFGTNQPQHF
TRBV7-9,TRBJ1-6,17,few,TRBD1,CASSFYRTDRVGSPLHF
TRBV29-1,TRBJ1-1,12,few,NA,CSVVSQAIEAFF
TRBV6-5,TRBJ2-3,13,NA,NA,CATGTGGSDTQYF
TRBV28,TRBJ2-5,12,NA,NA,CASSPSPETQYF
TRBV29-1,TRBJ1-1,11,NA,NA,CSVGVRAEAFF
TRBV13,TRBJ2-3,15,NA,NA,CASSARDSLTDTQYF
TRBV4-3,TRBJ2-3,14,NA,NA,CASSQVPGLDTQYF
TRBV29-1,TRBJ2-3,12,NA,NA,CSAMAGADTQYF
TRBV28,TRBJ2-6,16,few,NA,CASTAAGGSGANVLTF
TRBV7-9,TRBJ2-5,14,NA,NA,CASSLLGERETQYF
TRBV11-3,TRBJ2-5,14,NA,TRBD1,CASSYRTGSETQYF
TRBV29-1,TRBJ1-2,13,NA,TRBD1,CSVERDRGHGYTF
TRBV7-2,TRBJ2-2,13,NA,NA,CASSPLIPGELFF
TRBV30,TRBJ1-1,10,NA,NA,CAWSGYEAFF
TRBV6-5,TRBJ2-4,14,few,TRBD2,CASSLSGSKNIQYF
TRBV29-1,TRBJ1-3,13,few,NA,CSVADSSGNTIYF
TRBV2,TRBJ2-7,14,NA,NA,CASSQGKGDYEQYF
TRBV30,TRBJ1-5,14,NA,NA,CAWSPPQGDKPQHF
TRBV29-1,TRBJ2-2,16,NA,NA,CSVEAYFGLNTGELFF
TRBV28,TRBJ1-2,14,NA,NA,CASSSGRPRYGYTF
TRBV5-1,TRBJ2-5,13,NA,NA,CASSNRQQETQYF
TRBV29-1,TRBJ2-3,14,NA,NA,CSVEGQEPLYTQYF
TRBV29-1,TRBJ1-2,13,NA,NA,CSVLIRGWYGYTF
TRBV29-1,TRBJ2-3,13,NA,NA,CSVPGQITDTQYF
TRBV21-1,TRBJ2-7,17,NA,NA,CASSKAPQTGSVLEQYF
TRBV30,TRBJ2-7,14,once,NA,CAWSVAATSYEQYF
TRBV20-1,TRBJ2-5,11,NA,NA,CSTEARETQYF
TRBV29-1,TRBJ2-5,12,NA,NA,CSVDRNQETQYF
TRBV29-1,TRBJ2-1,15,few,NA,CSVVRPGANYNEQFF